The 8 T cell receptor beta chains given below trace back to one sample, sequenced in a study of beta chain features in type 1 diabetes. The whole isolated RNA underwent reverse transcription, so sequencing captured expressed TCRB transcripts. Measured with immunoSEQ multiplex PCR; TCRdb has only the in-frame clones, and not every one. The sample includes 130,000 to 150,000 clones, about 10% of them seen just once. Sequencing input: naive CD4+ T cells from blood. Receptor source: a man between 18 and 29 years old in good health.

The sample holds a few counts of this clone. The chain recombines TRBV6-4 with TRBJ2-1; TRBD1 is a possible D gene (6 bases). This CDR3 spans 16 amino acids. From germline, CDR1 is MRHNA and CDR2 SNTAGT. V was pared by 0 bases and J by 8 bases, with 17 bases between. The CDR3 protein is CASSDSLGRGVDEQFF. CDR3 sequence (DNA): TGTGCCAGCAGTGACTCGTTGGGCAGGGGTGTGGATGAGCAGTTCTTC.

This clone was seen a few times. The chain's CDR3 is CASSPPGSRYGYTF. In DNA form, the CDR3 reads TGTGCCAGCTCACCACCGGGTAGCCGCTATGGCTACACCTTC. The chain employs TRBV18 and TRBJ1-2; D is unclear. The germline gives CDR1 KGHSH, CDR2 LQKENI. V lost 0 bases to trimming and J lost 4 bases, with 9 bases between them. The CDR3 has 14 amino acids.

The V gene is TRBV5-1, the J gene TRBJ2-5, with no clear D. Looked up from germline, CDR1 is SGHRS and CDR2 is YFSETQ. This CDR3 region has 12 residues. With 3 bases removed from V and 8 bases from J, the gap between germline ends came to 11 bases. Here the CDR3 reads CASSSGRETQYF. CDR3 bases: TGCGCCAGCAGCTCGGGTCGAGAAACCCAGTACTTC.

This clone was observed a few times. The CDR3 DNA is TGTGCCAGCAGCCCCTTCCGCAGGGGGCTCAGCCCCTACCAAGAGACCCAGTACTTC. Amino acid sequence: CASSPFRRGLSPYQETQYF. This sequence joins TRBV7-8 and TRBJ2-5, with 8 bases lining up with TRBD1. Germline V lookup: CDR1 SGHVS, CDR2 FQNEAQ. V dropped 5 bases and J dropped 0; count of bases not matched to a gene: 17. The CDR3 length is 19 residues.

This clone was seen a few times. V is TRBV6-5 and J is TRBJ1-5; 7 nucleotides agree with TRBD1. V gave up 7 bases and J gave up 6 bases; unmatched junction bases: 9. The CDR3 spans 14 residues. The germline V gene has CDR1 MNHEY and CDR2 SVGAGI. The CDR3 sequence is CASNPGGTGQPQHF. CDR3 in DNA: TGTGCCAGCAACCCAGGGGGGACGGGTCAGCCCCAGCATTTT.

V gene TRBV19 combines with J gene TRBJ1-2, with 8 nucleotides matching TRBD1. The trim removed 6 bases at V and 4 bases at J, leaving 7 bases unmatched. This CDR3 has 14 amino acids. Germline CDR1 reads LNHDA; CDR2 reads SQIVND (reference sequence). CDR3 region: CASRTAGGGYGYTF. The CDR3 DNA follows: TGTGCCAGTAGGACGGCAGGGGGCGGCTATGGCTACACCTTC.

This clone was observed a few times. J is TRBJ2-1 and V is TRBV6-4; D gene uncertain. The V end was cut by 2 bases, the J end by 0 bases, with 14 bases between. Germline V gene sequence: CDR1 MRHNA, CDR2 SNTAGT. The CDR3 spans 17 residues. The CDR3 bases are TGTGCCAGCAGTGACACATTCAGGTTGAGCTCCTACAATGAGCAGTTCTTC. It yields the protein CASSDTFRLSSYNEQFF.

V and J are TRBV5-4 and TRBJ2-7; D gene ambiguous. Deletions cut 2 bases from V and 3 bases from J, with 6 bases between. Germline CDR1 is SGHNT and CDR2 is YYREEE (reference sequence). The CDR3 consists of 12 residues. DNA of the CDR3: TGTGCCAGCAGCTTCGAGTACTACGAGCAGTACTTC. Translating gives CASSFEYYEQYF. Filled out from reference TRBV5-4 and TRBJ2-7, the complete variable domain reads ETGVTQSPTHLIKTRGQQVTLRCSSQSGHNTVSWYQQALGQGPQFIFQYYREEENGRGNFPPRFSGLQFPNYSSELNVNALELDDSALYLCASSFEYYEQYFGPGTRLTVT.